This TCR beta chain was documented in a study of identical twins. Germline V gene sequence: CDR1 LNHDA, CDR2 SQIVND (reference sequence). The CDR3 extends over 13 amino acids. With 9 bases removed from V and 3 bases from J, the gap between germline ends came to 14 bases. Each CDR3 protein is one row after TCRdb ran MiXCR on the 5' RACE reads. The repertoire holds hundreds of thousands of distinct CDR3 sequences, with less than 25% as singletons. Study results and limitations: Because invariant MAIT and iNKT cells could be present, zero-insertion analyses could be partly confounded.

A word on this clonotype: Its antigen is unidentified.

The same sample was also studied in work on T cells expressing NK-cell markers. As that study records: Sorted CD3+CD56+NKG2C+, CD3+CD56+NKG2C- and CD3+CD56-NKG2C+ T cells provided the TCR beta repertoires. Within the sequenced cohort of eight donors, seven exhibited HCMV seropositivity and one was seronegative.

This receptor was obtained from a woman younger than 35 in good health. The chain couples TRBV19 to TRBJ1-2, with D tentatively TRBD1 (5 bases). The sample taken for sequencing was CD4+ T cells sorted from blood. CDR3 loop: CASREGIDYGYTF. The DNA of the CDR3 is TGTGCCAGCCGGGAGGGGATAGACTATGGCTACACCTTC.